The clone carrying this T cell receptor (beta chain) is deemed medium-sized (0.01 to 0.1%) by its frequency. Its antigen is not identified. The data belong to a study of human CD8 memory T cell subsets. Researchers made TCR beta libraries via UMI-labeled 5' RACE. One entry per CDR3 protein, without DNA, is what TCRdb gives after re-calling the 5' RACE reads. Its clone listing holds approximately 12,000 distinct CDR3 sequences. Germline CDR1 MDHEN, CDR2 SYDVKM. The CDR3 loop spans 16 amino acids. General observations from the study: Chao1-based estimation suggested that stem-like memory T cells exhibit greater diversity than precursor exhausted T cells. Stem-like memory and precursor exhausted T cell populations exhibited comparably high diversity, in distinction to effector memory cells.

The specimen was CD8+ T cells from PBMCs. The chain uses TRBV28 and TRBJ1-1. The receptor comes from a human donor in good health. The CDR3 spells CASSFWGTETNTEAFF.